These T cell receptor beta chains were read from a single sample in a study of cytomegalovirus exposure and HLA in healthy donors. The data were produced by immunoSEQ multiplex PCR, yet TCRdb's version contains in-frame clones alone and is incomplete. The sample carries approximately 150,000 clones, roughly two thirds recorded once. Sequencing was carried out using PBMCs. These receptors were obtained from a woman aged 18 to 35 in good health and CMV-seropositive. The CDR3 runs from the conserved cysteine through the conserved F or W. The D gene is left open where the match is weak. Size tells how often a clone was seen (once, few, many) or the class of an expanded clone, and some rows leave it out.

clone_size,v_call,j_call,d_call,cdr3_aa,cdr3_nt
few,TRBV5-1,TRBJ1-1,TRBD1,CASRGQGNTEAFF,TGCGCCAGCAGGGGACAGGGGAACACTGAAGCTTTCTTT
few,TRBV5-8,TRBJ2-7,NA,CASSKNVGGEQYF,TGTGCCAGCAGCAAAAACGTCGGTGGCGAGCAGTACTTC
NA,TRBV7-8,TRBJ1-3,NA,CASREALSGNTIYF,TGTGCCAGCAGAGAGGCGCTCTCTGGAAACACCATATATTTT
NA,TRBV30,TRBJ2-1,TRBD2,CAWSKAGGIPYNEQFF,TGTGCCTGGAGTAAGGCGGGGGGGATCCCCTACAATGAGCAGTTCTTC
NA,TRBV19,TRBJ2-7,TRBD1,CASNPTGYVHEQYF,TGTGCCAGTAACCCGACAGGGTACGTCCACGAGCAGTACTTC
NA,TRBV7-3,TRBJ1-2,TRBD1,CASSLIAGGMNYGYTF,TGTGCCAGCAGCTTAATTGCAGGGGGTATGAACTATGGCTACACCTTC
NA,TRBV18,TRBJ2-2,NA,CASSQGVANTGELFF,TGTGCCAGCTCACAGGGGGTCGCGAACACCGGGGAGCTGTTTTTT
NA,TRBV11-1,TRBJ2-2,TRBD2,CASSFRAGGPADGELFF,TGTGCCAGCAGCTTTAGAGCGGGGGGGCCTGCGGACGGGGAGCTGTTTTTT
NA,TRBV27,TRBJ2-1,TRBD2,CASSSLTSGRVF,TGTGCCAGCAGTTCCTTGACTAGCGGGCGGGTCTTC
NA,TRBV28,TRBJ2-3,TRBD2,CASSLYGRPDTQYF,TGTGCCAGCAGTTTGTACGGGAGGCCAGATACGCAGTATTTT
NA,TRBV7-6,TRBJ2-1,NA,CASSPDWSGGQFF,TGTGCCAGCAGCCCGGACTGGAGTGGAGGGCAGTTCTTC
NA,TRBV19,TRBJ1-5,NA,CASSTTGRNQPQHF,TGTGCCAGTAGTACGACAGGACGCAATCAGCCCCAGCATTTT
NA,TRBV6-1,TRBJ2-3,NA,CASSEQPGIITDTQYF,TGTGCCAGCAGTGAACAGCCGGGAATTATCACAGATACGCAGTATTTT
few,TRBV5-1,TRBJ1-4,NA,CASSLAPAGVGEKLFF,TGCGCCAGCAGCTTGGCCCCGGCAGGGGTAGGGGAAAAACTGTTTTTT
once,TRBV30,TRBJ1-1,NA,CASRTAGTEAFF,TGTGCCTCCCGGACTGCCGGCACTGAAGCTTTCTTT
NA,TRBV5-4,TRBJ2-3,NA,CASSLSIRGADTQYF,TGTGCCAGCAGCTTGAGCATCAGGGGCGCAGATACGCAGTATTTT
NA,TRBV9,TRBJ2-7,TRBD2,CASSPGGAVYEQYF,TGTGCCAGCAGCCCCGGGGGGGCTGTCTACGAGCAGTACTTC
NA,TRBV5-6,TRBJ1-1,NA,CASSFWGGSTEAFF,TGTGCCAGCAGCTTTTGGGGGGGGAGCACTGAAGCTTTCTTT
NA,TRBV5-4,TRBJ2-4,TRBD2,CASSKGLAQIQYF,TGTGCCAGCAGCAAGGGACTAGCGCAGATTCAGTACTTC
once,TRBV30,TRBJ2-7,NA,CAWSAEGPPYEQYF,TGTGCCTGGAGTGCCGAGGGTCCCCCCTACGAGCAGTACTTC
NA,TRBV29-1,TRBJ1-1,TRBD1,CSGGQNMNTEAFF,TGCAGCGGGGGACAGAATATGAACACTGAAGCTTTCTTT
NA,TRBV7-3,TRBJ2-1,TRBD2,CASSPIPGLAHNEQFF,TGTGCCAGCAGCCCCATACCGGGACTAGCCCACAATGAGCAGTTCTTC
NA,TRBV27,TRBJ1-2,TRBD1,CASSKIDRVANYGYTF,TGTGCCAGCAGTAAAATCGACAGGGTGGCGAACTATGGCTACACCTTC
few,TRBV6-1,TRBJ1-3,NA,CASSLGSTSGNTIYF,TGTGCCAGCAGTCTAGGGAGTACTTCTGGAAACACCATATATTTT
NA,TRBV6-5,TRBJ1-6,NA,CASSYSQGMGSPLHF,TGTGCCAGCAGTTACTCCCAGGGGATGGGTTCACCCCTCCACTTT
once,TRBV6-1,TRBJ2-1,NA,CASSEARVISYNEQFF,TGTGCCAGCAGTGAAGCGCGGGTGATCTCCTACAATGAGCAGTTCTTC